This T cell receptor beta chain stems from a study of human T cells and chemical hapten exposure. Study in general: Sensitization involved placing 2% DPC onto a roughly 2 cm by roughly 2 cm region of upper inner arm skin. Upper back patch tests used 0.01% DPC, scored after 6 days. Broader study findings: TCRs exceeding 1 in 1000 frequency stayed unchanged with DPC sensitization.

Time point specified: pre-sensitization, week 0. The sample's treatment: therapeutic diphenylcyclopropenone sensitization with weekly scalp DPC. Only a few counts were recorded for this clonotype. Its antigen is as yet unknown. The library attached unique molecular identifiers to individual cDNA molecules. TCRdb processed the RACE reads anew with MiXCR; each CDR3 protein has one entry. The sample lists about 68,000 distinct CDR3 sequences; approximately 11% were seen once. The V end lost 5 bases, the J end lost 2 bases, and 15 bases lay between the germline ends. CDR3 size: 15 residues. The germline CDR1 and CDR2 sequences are LGHNA and YSLEER.

The V call is TRBV4-3, the J call TRBJ1-2; maybe TRBD1 (6 bases). Sequenced here: whole blood, sampled in connection with sensitization to the hapten diphenylcyclopropenone (DPC). This TCR was sampled from a woman in her 50s with alopecia areata. Some clones in this sample may be carry-over from other donors' samples. This CDR3 is CASSAGAGENYGYTF. In nucleotides, the CDR3 is TGCGCCAGCAGCGCCGGGGCAGGGGAAAACTATGGCTACACCTTC.